Below are 21 T cell receptor beta chains sequenced from a single sample in a study of cytomegalovirus exposure and HLA in healthy donors. The assay was immunoSEQ multiplex PCR, and TCRdb's table has in-frame clones only and misses some. The table shows around 150,000 clones, with 70% to 85% occurring only once. Sequencing was carried out using PBMCs. Receptor source: a man aged 30 to 39 in good health and CMV-seropositive.

The V and J genes are TRBV7-8 and TRBJ2-5, with D perhaps matching TRBD1 (5 bases). V was pared by 2 bases and J by 5 bases, with 9 bases between. Germline-derived CDR1 and CDR2 are SGHVS and FQNEAQ. This CDR3 region has 13 residues. CDR3: CASSLLQAETQYF. CDR3 DNA sequence: TGTGCCAGCAGCTTATTACAGGCGGAGACCCAGTACTTC.

The V gene is TRBV5-1, the J gene TRBJ1-3, with 9 bases lining up with TRBD1. Germline V CDR1 and CDR2: SGHRS, YFSETQ. The length of the CDR3 is 16 residues. V shed 4 bases and J 4 bases; nucleotides not matched to a gene: 9. The CDR3, as DNA: TGCGCCAGCAGCCCAGGACAGGGGCTAAGCGGAAACACCATATATTTT. This gives the protein CASSPGQGLSGNTIYF.

The genes are TRBV7-7 and TRBJ1-4; the match to TRBD1 covers 10 bases. CDR3 size: 17 residues. Germline trimming cut 7 bases from V and 11 bases from J; bases unmatched to any gene: 19. Germline CDR1 is SSHAT and CDR2 is FNYEAQ (reference sequence). The CDR3 spells CASKNPGQGPERDKLFF. Here the CDR3 DNA reads TGTGCCAGCAAGAACCCGGGACAGGGGCCAGAACGAGATAAACTGTTTTTT.

This chain connects TRBV5-4 to TRBJ2-2; D uncertain. The V gene's germline CDR1 is SGHNT and CDR2 YYREEE (reference sequence). This CDR3 is 13 amino acids long. V lost 0 bases and J lost 5, with 5 bases in between. CDR3 in DNA: TGTGCCAGCAGCTTGGAACGGACCGGGGAGCTGTTTTTT. Its translation: CASSLERTGELFF.

The chain recombines TRBV29-1 with TRBJ2-7; possibly TRBD2 for D (5 bases). The CDR3 totals 13 residues. The V gene lost 5 bases and the J gene lost 1 base, with 12 bases spanning the gap. CDR1 and CDR2 from the germline V gene are SQVTM and ANQGSEA. CDR3 coding DNA: TGCAGCGTTCTCAACGGGGAATCCTACGAGCAGTACTTC. It translates to CSVLNGESYEQYF.

The V call is TRBV2, the J call TRBJ2-3; maybe TRBD1 (6 bases). Deletions cut 7 bases from V and 0 bases from J, with 14 bases between. The V gene's germline CDR1 is SNHLY and CDR2 FYNNEI. This CDR3 has 15 amino acids. The CDR3 loop is CASTGDIASTDTQYF. The CDR3 DNA is TGTGCCAGCACCGGGGACATCGCTAGCACAGATACGCAGTATTTT.

This CDR3 is CASSLSAGVITGELFF. The CDR3 bases are TGTGCCAGCAGTTTAAGTGCGGGGGTGATCACCGGGGAGCTGTTTTTT. V gene TRBV27 combines with J gene TRBJ2-2; 7 bases match TRBD2. V was clipped by 2 bases and J by 4 bases; unmatched bases: 7. Germline V gene sequence: CDR1 MNHEY, CDR2 SMNVEV (reference sequence). This CDR3 is 16 amino acids long.

V gene TRBV9 combines with J gene TRBJ1-2; D not certain. The length of the CDR3 is 14 residues. V shed 0 bases and J shed 1 base, with 7 bases lying between them. Germline-derived CDR1 and CDR2 are SGDLS and YYNGEE. Here the CDR3 reads CASSVGLDNYGYTF. Written as DNA, the CDR3 is TGTGCCAGCAGCGTAGGTTTAGATAACTATGGCTACACCTTC. The complete variable domain, with remaining parts taken from reference TRBV9 and TRBJ1-2, reads DSGVTQTPKHLITATGQRVTLRCSPRSGDLSVYWYQQSLDQGLQFLIQYYNGEERAKGNILERFSAQQFPDLHSELNLSSLELGDSALYFCASSVGLDNYGYTFGSGTRLTVV.

The chain uses TRBV9 and TRBJ2-5; the D gene is possibly TRBD2 (6 bases). Trimming stripped 2 bases from V and 7 bases from J, with 18 bases between. This CDR3 has 15 amino acids. The V gene's germline CDR1 is SGDLS and CDR2 YYNGEE. The CDR3 loop reads CASSVGGETLGTQYF. CDR3 DNA sequence: TGTGCCAGCAGCGTTGGCGGGGAGACCCTAGGGACCCAGTACTTC.

The rearrangement links TRBV5-1 to TRBJ2-5; no firm D call. Germline assignment: CDR1 SGHRS and CDR2 YFSETQ. This CDR3 is built from 13 residues. Trimming pared 0 bases from V and 1 base from J, leaving 4 bases between. The CDR3 DNA follows: TGCGCCAGCAGCTTGGGTCTCCAAGAGACCCAGTACTTC. Amino acids: CASSLGLQETQYF.

The CDR3 nucleotides are TGCAGCGTCGCCAACAGAGAAATGACTGAAGCTTTCTTT. Translating gives CSVANREMTEAFF. The chain combines TRBV29-1 with TRBJ1-1; D gene unclear. The CDR3 is made up of 13 amino acids. With 6 bases removed from V and 5 bases from J, the gap between germline ends came to 16 bases. The V gene's germline CDR1 is SQVTM and CDR2 ANQGSEA.

The gene calls are TRBV30 and TRBJ2-7; a possible D gene is TRBD2 (6 bases). The CDR3 sequence is 14 residues long. V was clipped by 3 bases and J by 3 bases, with 15 bases between them. Germline V gene sequence: CDR1 GTSNPN, CDR2 SVGIG (reference sequence). CDR3 in amino acids: CAWSLGGVRYEQYF. The CDR3 DNA reads TGTGCCTGGAGCCTAGGAGGGGTACGCTACGAGCAGTACTTC.

The chain recombines TRBV4-3 with TRBJ2-3, with D unclear. CDR3 length: 14 amino acids. V lost 7 bases and J lost 6, with 17 bases in between. The germline V gene encodes CDR1 LGHNA and CDR2 YSLEER. The CDR3 coding sequence is TGCGCCAGCAACCAGACGGGTCTCGGGGATACGCAGTATTTT. It translates to CASNQTGLGDTQYF.

The V call is TRBV6-1, the J call TRBJ1-5; unclear D gene. Germline CDR1 MNHNS, CDR2 SASEGT. The CDR3 loop spans 15 amino acids. The V and J ends lost 6 bases and 0 bases respectively, with 12 bases between them. Written as DNA, the CDR3 is TGTGCCAGCAGGGGCGGGGAACTTAGCAATCAGCCCCAGCATTTT. Translated, it gives CASRGGELSNQPQHF.

The chain combines TRBV11-2 with TRBJ2-7, with 8 bases fitting TRBD2. Germline-derived CDR1 and CDR2 are SGHAT and FQNNGV. The CDR3 runs 16 residues. V gave up 5 bases and J gave up 7 bases; unmatched junction bases: 16. CDR3 nucleotides: TGTGCCAGCAGCCCGTTGACCAGCGGGAGTCCCCGGGAGCAGTACTTC. This translates into CASSPLTSGSPREQYF.

The chain links TRBV6-6 to TRBJ2-3; TRBD2 matches 11 bases. Trimming cost V 6 bases and J 5 bases; bases outside gene matches: 4. The V gene's germline CDR1 is MNHNY and CDR2 SVGAGI (reference sequence). The CDR3 has 14 amino acids. CDR3 in DNA: TGTGCCAGCAGCGATAGCGGGGGGGAAGATACGCAGTATTTT. It specifies CASSDSGGEDTQYF.

The genes are TRBV2 and TRBJ2-7, with no clear D. The CDR3 is 13 amino acids. Trimming took off 7 bases at V and 2 bases at J, with 12 bases between the two ends. Germline V gene sequence: CDR1 SNHLY, CDR2 FYNNEI. CDR3 coding DNA: TGTGCCAGCACAGTAAGTTCCGCCTACGAGCAGTACTTC. Protein: CASTVSSAYEQYF.

This clone was seen only once. The V and J genes are TRBV28 and TRBJ1-2; the match to TRBD1 covers 7 bases. Germline values: CDR1 MDHEN, CDR2 SYDVKM. This CDR3 is 12 amino acids long. Trimming took 6 bases from V and 3 from J; bases not matched to a gene: 1. CDR3: CASRGQYYGYTF. The CDR3, as DNA: TGTGCCAGCAGGGGACAGTACTATGGCTACACCTTC.

The rearrangement uses TRBV7-9 and TRBJ2-7; TRBD1 agrees at 9 bases. The CDR3 has 13 amino acids. Germline assignment: CDR1 SEHNR and CDR2 FQNEAQ (reference sequence). V shed 8 bases, J shed 1 base, and the junction held 3 bases outside the gene matches. The CDR3 reads CASAGTGSYEQYF. CDR3 DNA: TGTGCCAGCGCTGGGACAGGGTCCTACGAGCAGTACTTC.

The rearrangement links TRBV6-5 to TRBJ1-1, with D maybe TRBD1 (5 bases). Germline CDR1 and CDR2: MNHEY and SVGAGI. The CDR3 consists of 13 residues. The V gene lost 5 bases and the J gene lost 10 bases, with 17 bases spanning the gap. The CDR3, as DNA: TGTGCCAGCAGTCTTACACATCAGGGAGGAGCTTTCTTT. It specifies CASSLTHQGGAFF.

This clone showed up just a few times. The V call is TRBV7-9, the J call TRBJ2-7, with TRBD2 identical over 9 bases. The trim removed 3 bases at V and 0 bases at J, leaving 3 bases unmatched. Germline V gene lookup returns CDR1 SEHNR and CDR2 FQNEAQ (reference sequence). This CDR3 comprises 15 residues. In DNA, the CDR3 is TGTGCCAGCAGCTTCAGCGGGGGGAGCTCCTACGAGCAGTACTTC. Protein sequence: CASSFSGGSSYEQYF.